A single T cell receptor beta chain is shown here with its context. The record originates from a study of T cells expressing NK-cell markers. Study information: TCR beta repertoires came from sorted CD3+CD56+NKG2C+, CD3+CD56+NKG2C- and CD3+CD56-NKG2C+ T cells. The sequencing cohort of eight donors included seven HCMV-seropositive individuals and one seronegative individual.

TCRdb re-called the 5' RACE reads and catalogs CDR3 proteins one per entry, DNA excluded. This sample's clone table lists about 460,000 distinct CDR3 sequences. Germline CDR1 is SGHRS and CDR2 is YFSETQ. The CDR3 has 16 residues. The V gene is TRBV5-1, the J gene TRBJ2-1. Sequenced input: blood T cells: a sorted CD56 or NKG2C T cell subset, CD4+ or CD8+ T cells, or bulk PBMC T cells (not recorded which). The source of this sequence is a woman aged 50 to 60 in good health. CDR3 loop: CASSLGIGLRHNEQFF.